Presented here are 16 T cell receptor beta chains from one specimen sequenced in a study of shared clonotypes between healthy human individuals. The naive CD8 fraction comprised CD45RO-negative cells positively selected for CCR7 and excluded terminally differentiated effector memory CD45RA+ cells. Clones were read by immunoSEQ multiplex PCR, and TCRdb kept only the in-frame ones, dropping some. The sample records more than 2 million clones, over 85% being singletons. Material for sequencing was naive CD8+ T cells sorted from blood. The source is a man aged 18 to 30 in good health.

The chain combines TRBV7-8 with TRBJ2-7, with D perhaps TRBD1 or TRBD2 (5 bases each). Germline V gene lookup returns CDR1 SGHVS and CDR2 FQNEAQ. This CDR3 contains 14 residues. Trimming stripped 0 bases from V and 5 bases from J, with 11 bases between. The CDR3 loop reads CASSLAGPTDEQYF. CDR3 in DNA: TGTGCCAGCAGCTTAGCGGGACCCACGGACGAGCAGTACTTC.

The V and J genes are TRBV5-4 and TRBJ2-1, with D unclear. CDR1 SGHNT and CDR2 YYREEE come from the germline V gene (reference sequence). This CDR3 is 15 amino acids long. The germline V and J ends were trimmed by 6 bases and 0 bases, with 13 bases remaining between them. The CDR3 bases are TGTGCCAGCATACCCCCGGGTAGCTCCTACAATGAGCAGTTCTTC. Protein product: CASIPPGSSYNEQFF.

The CDR3 DNA follows: TGTGCCAGCAGTTTAGGGGATGAAAGTCAGAACTACGAGCAGTACTTC. This gives the protein CASSLGDESQNYEQYF. The chain links TRBV28 to TRBJ2-7, with D hard to call. V was shortened by 2 bases and J by 3 bases, with 17 bases between the two germline ends. In germline, CDR1 is MDHEN, CDR2 SYDVKM. The CDR3 length is 16 residues. Full variable domain (rest looked up from reference TRBV28 and TRBJ2-7): DVKVTQSSRYLVKRTGEKVFLECVQDMDHENMFWYRQDPGLGLRLIYFSYDVKMKEKGDIPEGYSVSREKKERFSLILESASTNQTSMYLCASSLGDESQNYEQYFGPGTRLTVT.

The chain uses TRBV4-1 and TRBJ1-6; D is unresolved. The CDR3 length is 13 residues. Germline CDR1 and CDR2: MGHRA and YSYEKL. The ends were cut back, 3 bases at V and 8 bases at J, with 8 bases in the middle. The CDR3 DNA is TGCGCCAGCAGCCATACCCAGGATTCACCCCTCCACTTT. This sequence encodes CASSHTQDSPLHF.

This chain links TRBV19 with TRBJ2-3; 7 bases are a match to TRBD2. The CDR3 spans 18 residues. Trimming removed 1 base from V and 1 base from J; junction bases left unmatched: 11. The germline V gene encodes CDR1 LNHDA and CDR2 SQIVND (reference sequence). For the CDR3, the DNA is TGTGCCAGTAGTATAGTAGGGTGGGCTAGCGGAGGCACAGATACGCAGTATTTT. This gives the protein CASSIVGWASGGTDTQYF. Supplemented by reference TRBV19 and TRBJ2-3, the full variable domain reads DGGITQSPKYLFRKEGQNVTLSCEQNLNHDAMYWYRQDPGQGLRLIYYSQIVNDFQKGDIAEGYSVSREKKESFPLTVTSAQKNPTAFYLCASSIVGWASGGTDTQYFGPGTRLTVL.

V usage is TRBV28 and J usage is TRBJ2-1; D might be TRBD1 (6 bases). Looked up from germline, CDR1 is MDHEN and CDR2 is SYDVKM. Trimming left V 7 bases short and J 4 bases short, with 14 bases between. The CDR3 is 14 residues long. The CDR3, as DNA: TGTGCCAGCAACGGGCAGGGGACATACAATGAGCAGTTCTTC. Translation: CASNGQGTYNEQFF.

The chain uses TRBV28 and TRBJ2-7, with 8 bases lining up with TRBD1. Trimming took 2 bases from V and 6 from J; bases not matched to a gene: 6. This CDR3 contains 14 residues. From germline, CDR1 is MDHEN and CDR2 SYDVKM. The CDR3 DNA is TGTGCCAGCAGTTTAACAGGGGGTCAGGGCGAGCAGTACTTC. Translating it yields CASSLTGGQGEQYF.

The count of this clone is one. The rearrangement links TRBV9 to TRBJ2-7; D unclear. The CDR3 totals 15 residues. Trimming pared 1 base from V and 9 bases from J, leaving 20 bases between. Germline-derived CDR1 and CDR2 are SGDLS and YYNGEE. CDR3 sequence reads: CASSVYSDAAAWQYF. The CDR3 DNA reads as TGTGCCAGCAGCGTATACTCGGACGCCGCGGCGTGGCAGTACTTC.

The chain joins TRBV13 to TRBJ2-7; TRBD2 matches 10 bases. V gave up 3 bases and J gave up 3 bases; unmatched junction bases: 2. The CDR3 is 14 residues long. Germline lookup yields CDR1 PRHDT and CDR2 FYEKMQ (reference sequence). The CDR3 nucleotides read TGTGCCAGCAGCTTCGGGACTAGCGACTACGAGCAGTACTTC. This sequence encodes CASSFGTSDYEQYF.

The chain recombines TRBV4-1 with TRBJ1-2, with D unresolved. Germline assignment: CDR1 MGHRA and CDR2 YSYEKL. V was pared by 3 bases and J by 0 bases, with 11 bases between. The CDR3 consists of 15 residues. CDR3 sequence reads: CASSHKGGANYGYTF. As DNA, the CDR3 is TGCGCCAGCAGCCATAAAGGCGGAGCTAACTATGGCTACACCTTC.

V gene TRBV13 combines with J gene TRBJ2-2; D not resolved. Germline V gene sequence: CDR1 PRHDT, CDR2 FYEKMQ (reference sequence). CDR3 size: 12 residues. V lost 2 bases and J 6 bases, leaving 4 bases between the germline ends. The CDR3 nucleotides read TGTGCCAGCAGCTTACTTTCCGGGGAGCTGTTTTTT. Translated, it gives CASSLLSGELFF.

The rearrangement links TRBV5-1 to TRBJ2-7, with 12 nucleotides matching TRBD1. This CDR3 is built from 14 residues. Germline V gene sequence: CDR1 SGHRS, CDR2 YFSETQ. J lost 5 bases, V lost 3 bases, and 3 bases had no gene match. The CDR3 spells CASSWDRGHDEQYF. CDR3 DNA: TGCGCCAGCAGCTGGGACAGGGGGCATGACGAGCAGTACTTC.

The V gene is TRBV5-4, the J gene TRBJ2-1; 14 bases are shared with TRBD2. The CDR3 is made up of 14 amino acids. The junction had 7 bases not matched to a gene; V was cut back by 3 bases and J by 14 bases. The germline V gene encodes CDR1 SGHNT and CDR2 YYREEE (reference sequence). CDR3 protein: CASSSGLAGDVKFF. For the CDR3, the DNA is TGTGCCAGCAGCTCGGGACTAGCGGGAGATGTGAAGTTCTTC.

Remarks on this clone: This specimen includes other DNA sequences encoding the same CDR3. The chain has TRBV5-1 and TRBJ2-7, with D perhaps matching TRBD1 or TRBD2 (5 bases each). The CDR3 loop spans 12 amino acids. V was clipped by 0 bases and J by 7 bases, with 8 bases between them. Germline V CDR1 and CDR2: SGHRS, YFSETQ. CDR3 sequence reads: CASSLGGTEQYF. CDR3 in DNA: TGCGCCAGCAGCTTGGGAGGGACGGAGCAGTACTTC.

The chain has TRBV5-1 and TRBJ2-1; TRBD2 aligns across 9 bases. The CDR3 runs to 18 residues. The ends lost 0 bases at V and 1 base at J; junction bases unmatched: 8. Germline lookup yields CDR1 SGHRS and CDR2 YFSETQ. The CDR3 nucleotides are TGCGCCAGCAGCTTGGGGACTAGCGTGAAGGCGTCCTACAATGAGCAGTTCTTC. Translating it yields CASSLGTSVKASYNEQFF.

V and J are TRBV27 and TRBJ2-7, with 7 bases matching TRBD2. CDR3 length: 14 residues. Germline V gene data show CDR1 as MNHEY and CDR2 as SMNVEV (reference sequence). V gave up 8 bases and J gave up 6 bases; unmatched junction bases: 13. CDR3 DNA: TGTGCCAGCGGCAACCGCGGGAGTTCCCTCGAGCAGTACTTC. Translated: CASGNRGSSLEQYF.